This record looks at one T cell receptor beta chain sequence and its context. Antigen specificity is unknown. The record originates from a study of cytomegalovirus exposure and HLA in healthy donors. Study-level information: Both the 120 or so validation repertoires and the 666 first-cohort repertoires used the same platform, as reported by a later analysis. Study-wide results and limits: In the 95 to 150 validation repertoires, a later analysis found that first-cohort TCR clusters tended to co-occur.

Produced via immunoSEQ multiplex PCR; TCRdb's table is partial and in-frame only. The sample has tens of thousands of clones, 91% seen once. Germline CDR1 MDHEN, CDR2 SYDVKM. The CDR3 has 12 amino acids. The V gene lost 7 bases and the J gene lost 7 bases, with 11 bases spanning the gap. The source is a woman aged 25-40 years in good health and CMV-seronegative. This chain joins TRBV28 and TRBJ1-3; no reliable D call. The sequenced material came from PBMCs. Here the CDR3 DNA reads TGTGCCAGCACTACCCGAGGTAACACCATATATTTT. This sequence encodes CASTTRGNTIYF.